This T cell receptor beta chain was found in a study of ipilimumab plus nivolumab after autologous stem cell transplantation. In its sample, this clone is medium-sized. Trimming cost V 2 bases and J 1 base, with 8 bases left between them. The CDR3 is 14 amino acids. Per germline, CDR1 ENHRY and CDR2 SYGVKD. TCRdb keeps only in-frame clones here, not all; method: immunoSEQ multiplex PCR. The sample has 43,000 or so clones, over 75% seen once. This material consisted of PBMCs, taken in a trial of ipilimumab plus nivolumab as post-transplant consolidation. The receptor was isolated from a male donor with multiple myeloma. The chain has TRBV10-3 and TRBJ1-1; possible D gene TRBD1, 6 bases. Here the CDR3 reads CAISEGQQNTEAFF. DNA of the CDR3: TGTGCCATCAGTGAGGGACAGCAGAACACTGAAGCTTTCTTT.